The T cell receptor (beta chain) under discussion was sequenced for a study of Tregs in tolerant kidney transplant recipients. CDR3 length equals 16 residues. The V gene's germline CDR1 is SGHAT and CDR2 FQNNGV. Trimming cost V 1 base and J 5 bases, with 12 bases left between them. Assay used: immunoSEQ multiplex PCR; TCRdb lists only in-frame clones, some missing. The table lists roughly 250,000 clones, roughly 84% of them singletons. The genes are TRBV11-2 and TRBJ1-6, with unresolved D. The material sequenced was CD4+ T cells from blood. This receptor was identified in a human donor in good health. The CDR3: CASSLGKNTHNSPLHF. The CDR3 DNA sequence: TGTGCCAGCAGCTTAGGGAAAAATACCCATAATTCACCCCTCCACTTT.